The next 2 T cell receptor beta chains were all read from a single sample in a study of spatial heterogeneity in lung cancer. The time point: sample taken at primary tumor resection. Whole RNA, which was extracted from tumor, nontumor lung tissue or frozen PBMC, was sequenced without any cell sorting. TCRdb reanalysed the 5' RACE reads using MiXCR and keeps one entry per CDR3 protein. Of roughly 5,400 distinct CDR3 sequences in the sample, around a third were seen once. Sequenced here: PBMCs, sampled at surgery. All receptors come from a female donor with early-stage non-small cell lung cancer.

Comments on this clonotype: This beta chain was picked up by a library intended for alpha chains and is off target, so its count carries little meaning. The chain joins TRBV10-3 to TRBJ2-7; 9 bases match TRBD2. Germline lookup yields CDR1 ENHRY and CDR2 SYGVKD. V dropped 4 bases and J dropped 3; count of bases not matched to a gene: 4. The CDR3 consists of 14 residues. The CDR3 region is CAISGAGGIYEQYF. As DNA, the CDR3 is TGTGCCATCAGTGGAGCGGGGGGCATCTACGAGCAGTACTTC.

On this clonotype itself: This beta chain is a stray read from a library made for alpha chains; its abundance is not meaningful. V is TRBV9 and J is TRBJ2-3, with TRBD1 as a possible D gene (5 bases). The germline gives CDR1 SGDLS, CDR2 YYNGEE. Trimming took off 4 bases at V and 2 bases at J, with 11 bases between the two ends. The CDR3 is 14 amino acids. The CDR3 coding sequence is TGTGCCAGCAGCCCTCGACAGACCACAGATACGCAGTATTTT. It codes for CASSPRQTTDTQYF.